A selection of T cell receptor beta chains follows, all from one sample in a study of blood T cell repertoires in COVID-19. Produced via immunoSEQ multiplex PCR; TCRdb's table is partial and in-frame only. The sample has about 210,000 clones; about 76% are singletons. The sample comprised PBMCs or T cells enriched from blood (not recorded which). The origin of the receptors is a woman between 50 and 59 years old with acute COVID-19. Each CDR3 is given with its conserved first and last residue. Fields, in order: J gene, D gene, clone size, V gene, CDR3 DNA, CDR3 protein. D genes are given only for firm matches. Only some rows state a clone size, as once, few, many or a class for expanded clones.

j_call: TRBJ2-7; d_call: .; clone_size: .; v_call: TRBV6-5; cdr3_nt: TGTGCCAGCAGTTACCCAAATGGCTTCGAGCAGTACTTC; cdr3_aa: CASSYPNGFEQYF
j_call: TRBJ1-5; d_call: TRBD1; clone_size: .; v_call: TRBV28; cdr3_nt: TGTGCCAGTCAGGGGGCGCGCAATCAGCCCCAGCATTTT; cdr3_aa: CASQGARNQPQHF
j_call: TRBJ1-5; d_call: .; clone_size: .; v_call: TRBV24-1; cdr3_nt: TGTGCCACCAGTGATACTGGGGCACATCAGCCCCAGCATTTT; cdr3_aa: CATSDTGAHQPQHF
j_call: TRBJ1-2; d_call: .; clone_size: .; v_call: TRBV10-3; cdr3_nt: TGTGCCACCCAACAGGGCCCTAACTATGGCTACACCTTC; cdr3_aa: CATQQGPNYGYTF
j_call: TRBJ1-2; d_call: .; clone_size: .; v_call: TRBV4-3; cdr3_nt: TGCGCCAGCAGCCAAGGAATCGGTGGCTACACCTTC; cdr3_aa: CASSQGIGGYTF
j_call: TRBJ1-1; d_call: .; clone_size: .; v_call: TRBV12-3/TRBV12-4; cdr3_nt: TGTGCCAGCAGTCCAACAGGCAACACTGAAGCTTTCTTT; cdr3_aa: CASSPTGNTEAFF
j_call: TRBJ1-1; d_call: .; clone_size: .; v_call: TRBV4-2; cdr3_nt: TGTGCCAGCAGCCAAGATCTTCGGGGGTCTGAAGCTTTCTTT; cdr3_aa: CASSQDLRGSEAFF
j_call: TRBJ2-7; d_call: .; clone_size: .; v_call: TRBV28; cdr3_nt: TGTGCCAGCAGTATGAGACCCAGGCCCTACGAGCAGTACTTC; cdr3_aa: CASSMRPRPYEQYF
j_call: TRBJ2-5; d_call: TRBD1; clone_size: .; v_call: TRBV6-5; cdr3_nt: TGTGCCAGCAGTCTTCGGTGGACAGGGCAAGAGACCCAGTACTTC; cdr3_aa: CASSLRWTGQETQYF
j_call: TRBJ2-1; d_call: .; clone_size: .; v_call: TRBV24-1; cdr3_nt: TGTGCCACCAGTGACGTTGTAGGGGGGGCCTACAATGAGCAGTTCTTC; cdr3_aa: CATSDVVGGAYNEQFF
j_call: TRBJ2-3; d_call: TRBD1; clone_size: .; v_call: TRBV7-2; cdr3_nt: TGTGCCAGCAGGAAAGACAGGGCTGGCACAGATACGCAGTATTTT; cdr3_aa: CASRKDRAGTDTQYF
j_call: TRBJ1-4; d_call: .; clone_size: once; v_call: TRBV5-1; cdr3_nt: TGCGCCAGCAGCCCACAGGGTGGAGATGAAAAACTGTTTTTT; cdr3_aa: CASSPQGGDEKLFF
j_call: TRBJ2-1; d_call: TRBD2; clone_size: .; v_call: TRBV28; cdr3_nt: TGTGCCAGCAGTTCGGCTAGCGGGAGTAAGTTGCACAATGAGCAGTTCTTC; cdr3_aa: CASSSASGSKLHNEQFF
j_call: TRBJ2-3; d_call: TRBD1; clone_size: .; v_call: TRBV5-5; cdr3_nt: TGTGCCAGCAGCCGACAGGGAGATACGCAGTATTTT; cdr3_aa: CASSRQGDTQYF
j_call: TRBJ2-7; d_call: TRBD1; clone_size: .; v_call: TRBV19; cdr3_nt: TGTGCCAGTAGTGACCGGGACAGACTGGCCTACGAGCAGTACTTC; cdr3_aa: CASSDRDRLAYEQYF
j_call: TRBJ2-7; d_call: .; clone_size: .; v_call: TRBV3-1/TRBV3-2; cdr3_nt: TGTGCCAGCAGCCAAGATCTTCGAACTACCGGGGCCTACGAGCAGTACTTC; cdr3_aa: CASSQDLRTTGAYEQYF
j_call: TRBJ2-1; d_call: TRBD2; clone_size: .; v_call: TRBV28; cdr3_nt: TGTGCCAGCGAGAGACAGTTTAGCGGGGGGGCCTTGGAGCAGTTCTTC; cdr3_aa: CASERQFSGGALEQFF
j_call: TRBJ1-6; d_call: TRBD1; clone_size: .; v_call: TRBV19; cdr3_nt: TGTGCCAGTAGCGCGGACAGGGGTTCACCCCTCCACTTT; cdr3_aa: CASSADRGSPLHF
j_call: TRBJ2-3; d_call: .; clone_size: .; v_call: TRBV29-1; cdr3_nt: TGCAGCGTTGATTTTTATTCAGATACGCAGTATTTT; cdr3_aa: CSVDFYSDTQYF
j_call: TRBJ2-2; d_call: TRBD2; clone_size: .; v_call: TRBV6-1; cdr3_nt: TGTGCCAGCAGTGAATTGAGACTAGCGGGATCCGGGGAGCTGTTTTTT; cdr3_aa: CASSELRLAGSGELFF
j_call: TRBJ2-4; d_call: TRBD1; clone_size: .; v_call: TRBV2; cdr3_nt: TGTGCCAGCAGTGGGGACAGGGGCGCCAAAAACATTCAGTACTTC; cdr3_aa: CASSGDRGAKNIQYF
j_call: TRBJ1-6; d_call: TRBD1; clone_size: .; v_call: TRBV19; cdr3_nt: TGTGCCAGTAGGACGCCCGGCAGGGGGCCCCGGTATGGTAATTCACCCCTCCACTTT; cdr3_aa: CASRTPGRGPRYGNSPLHF
j_call: TRBJ2-2; d_call: .; clone_size: .; v_call: TRBV5-1; cdr3_nt: TGCGCCAGCAGCTTGGCCGTCAGCGGTACCACCGGGGAGCTGTTTTTT; cdr3_aa: CASSLAVSGTTGELFF
j_call: TRBJ1-5; d_call: .; clone_size: .; v_call: TRBV2; cdr3_nt: TGTGCCAGCAGTGATGACAGGAATCAGCCCCAGCATTTT; cdr3_aa: CASSDDRNQPQHF
j_call: TRBJ2-2; d_call: .; clone_size: .; v_call: TRBV27; cdr3_nt: TGTGCCAGCACCGGTTACGGCACCGGGGAGCTGTTTTTT; cdr3_aa: CASTGYGTGELFF
j_call: TRBJ1-1; d_call: .; clone_size: .; v_call: TRBV5-1; cdr3_nt: TGCGCCAGCAGCTCTCAGGGGCAGAACACTGAAGCTTTCTTT; cdr3_aa: CASSSQGQNTEAFF
j_call: TRBJ1-1; d_call: TRBD1; clone_size: .; v_call: TRBV3-1/TRBV3-2; cdr3_nt: TGTGCCAGCAAACTGGGCGAGGGGGCCCCGAACACTGAAGCTTTCTTT; cdr3_aa: CASKLGEGAPNTEAFF
j_call: TRBJ2-4; d_call: .; clone_size: .; v_call: TRBV4-1; cdr3_nt: TGCGCCAGCAGCCAAGAGGGTCCCGGAGGGTCCAGAGCCAAAAACATTCAGTACTTC; cdr3_aa: CASSQEGPGGSRAKNIQYF
j_call: TRBJ1-6; d_call: .; clone_size: .; v_call: TRBV28; cdr3_nt: TGTGCCAGCAGCACATACTTGGGGGCCAATTCACCCCTCCACTTT; cdr3_aa: CASSTYLGANSPLHF
j_call: TRBJ2-7; d_call: TRBD1; clone_size: .; v_call: TRBV14; cdr3_nt: TGTGCCAGCAGCCAAGATGTTTGGGACAGCACGTCCTACGAGCAGTACTTC; cdr3_aa: CASSQDVWDSTSYEQYF
j_call: TRBJ2-2; d_call: TRBD1; clone_size: few; v_call: TRBV24-1; cdr3_nt: TGTGCCACCAGTGATTACGGGACAGGCGTGAACACCGGGGAGCTGTTTTTT; cdr3_aa: CATSDYGTGVNTGELFF
j_call: TRBJ1-5; d_call: .; clone_size: .; v_call: TRBV28; cdr3_nt: TGTGCCAGCAGCCCCACAGGGAGCCTATCCCAGCCCCAGCATTTT; cdr3_aa: CASSPTGSLSQPQHF
j_call: TRBJ1-6; d_call: TRBD1; clone_size: .; v_call: TRBV10-2; cdr3_nt: TGCGCCAGCAGTGAACAGGGGGCTAATTCACCCCTCCACTTT; cdr3_aa: CASSEQGANSPLHF
j_call: TRBJ1-6; d_call: TRBD1; clone_size: .; v_call: TRBV7-2; cdr3_nt: TGTGCCAGCAGCCCATTTAAACCGGGGACAGGGGTTAATTCACCCCTCCACTTT; cdr3_aa: CASSPFKPGTGVNSPLHF
j_call: TRBJ1-2; d_call: .; clone_size: .; v_call: TRBV6-1; cdr3_nt: TGTGCCAGCAGTGAACGTGGTAACAGGGCGGTATTC; cdr3_aa: CASSERGNRAVF
j_call: TRBJ2-7; d_call: TRBD1; clone_size: .; v_call: TRBV3-1/TRBV3-2; cdr3_nt: TGTGCCAGCAGCCTGGGACAGGGTCAATACGAGCAGTACTTC; cdr3_aa: CASSLGQGQYEQYF